The 14 T cell receptor beta chains below come from one sample, sequenced in a study of fetal regulatory T cell absence and autoimmunity. Measured with immunoSEQ multiplex PCR; TCRdb has only the in-frame clones, and not every one. The table lists about 95,000 clones, around 72% of them singletons, with 2% in the top ten. Sequencing input: pancreas tissue. Every receptor here comes from a male donor with IPEX syndrome.

This rearrangement joins TRBV10-2 to TRBJ1-2, with 11 bases fitting TRBD1. Per the germline V gene, CDR1 is WSHSY and CDR2 is SAAADI. The trim removed 8 bases at V and 0 bases at J, leaving 8 bases unmatched. This CDR3 is built from 16 residues. CDR3 residues: CASARGTGGANYGYTF. CDR3 sequence (DNA): TGCGCCAGCGCCCGGGGGACAGGGGGGGCTAACTATGGCTACACCTTC.

V gene TRBV5-6 combines with J gene TRBJ2-1; D call uncertain. The V gene's germline CDR1 is SGHDT and CDR2 YYEEEE. The CDR3 is 15 residues long. V lost 3 bases and J 2 bases, leaving 12 bases between the germline ends. DNA of the CDR3: TGTGCCAGCAGCTGGGGTACGGTAGCCTACAATGAGCAGTTCTTC. It yields the protein CASSWGTVAYNEQFF.

The gene calls are TRBV4-1 and TRBJ1-2; TRBD1 agrees at 9 bases. Germline V gives CDR1 MGHRA, CDR2 YSYEKL. Trimming cost V 4 bases and J 7 bases; bases outside gene matches: 7. This CDR3 spans 14 amino acids. DNA for the CDR3: TGCGCCAGCAGCCCCATTGGGACAGGGCTTGGCTACACCTTC. Amino acid sequence: CASSPIGTGLGYTF.

V usage is TRBV27 and J usage is TRBJ2-3; a possible D gene is TRBD1 (5 bases). Trimming left V 4 bases short and J 4 bases short, with 18 bases between. Per the germline V gene, CDR1 is MNHEY and CDR2 is SMNVEV (reference sequence). This CDR3 contains 16 residues. In DNA, the CDR3 is TGTGCCAGCAGTTCCTACAGGCAGGGTTTGTCAGATACGCAGTATTTT. It specifies CASSSYRQGLSDTQYF.

The rearrangement joins TRBV10-1 to TRBJ2-7, with TRBD2 identical over 7 bases. The CDR3 length is 14 residues. The germline V gene encodes CDR1 WNHNN and CDR2 SYGVQD (reference sequence). Trimming removed 0 bases from V and 5 bases from J; junction bases left unmatched: 4. The CDR3 DNA is TGCGCCAGCAGTGAGTCAGGGCGGGGGAACGAGCAGTACTTC. Translated: CASSESGRGNEQYF.

The rearrangement uses TRBV7-6 and TRBJ2-5; 10 bases match TRBD2. J was trimmed by 5 bases and V by 4 bases; bases with no gene match: 4. The CDR3 runs 14 residues. The germline gives CDR1 SGHVS, CDR2 FNYEAQ. For the CDR3, the DNA is TGTGCCAGCAGCTGGACTAGCGGTTCGGAGACCCAGTACTTC. Translation gives CASSWTSGSETQYF.

The chain combines TRBV5-6 with TRBJ2-1, with D possibly being TRBD1 or TRBD2 (5 bases each). The CDR3 has 15 residues. Trimming left V 0 bases short and J 2 bases short, with 9 bases between. From germline, CDR1 is SGHDT and CDR2 YYEEEE. This CDR3 is CASSLGLGAYNEQFF. The CDR3 DNA sequence: TGTGCCAGCAGCTTGGGGCTGGGGGCCTACAATGAGCAGTTCTTC.

This clone was seen a handful of times. The rearrangement links TRBV2 to TRBJ2-3; weak D call: TRBD1 (6 bases). The V gene lost 7 bases and the J gene lost 1 base, with 6 bases spanning the gap. Per germline, CDR1 SNHLY and CDR2 FYNNEI. This CDR3 has 12 amino acids. The CDR3 DNA sequence: TGTGCCAGCACAGGGGGCACAGATACGCAGTATTTT. Its translation: CASTGGTDTQYF.

J is TRBJ1-2 and V is TRBV6-1; no definite D call. CDR3 length: 15 amino acids. Germline V gene lookup returns CDR1 MNHNS and CDR2 SASEGT. Between the trimmed V and J ends, which lost 3 bases and 0 bases, there was a span of 11 bases. CDR3 region: CASSEPPLTNYGYTF. For the CDR3, the DNA is TGTGCCAGCAGTGAGCCACCCTTAACTAACTATGGCTACACCTTC.

The genes are TRBV6-1 and TRBJ1-3, with D possibly matching TRBD1 (5 bases). Germline V gene data show CDR1 as MNHNS and CDR2 as SASEGT. Trimming removed 4 bases from V and 3 bases from J, with 10 bases in between. The CDR3 consists of 14 residues. CDR3 nucleotides: TGTGCCAGCAGTGCGCCAGGGTTTGGAAACACCATATATTTT. This translates into CASSAPGFGNTIYF.

The V and J genes are TRBV12-5 and TRBJ1-5; TRBD1 matches at 7 bases. Germline V gives CDR1 LGHNT, CDR2 FRNRAP. Trimming cost V 2 bases and J 2 bases; bases outside gene matches: 0. The CDR3 spans 14 residues. The CDR3 reads CASGLTGGNQPQHF. DNA for the CDR3: TGTGCTAGTGGTTTGACAGGGGGCAATCAGCCCCAGCATTTT.

The chain couples TRBV2 to TRBJ2-7, with D possibly being TRBD1 (5 bases). V lost 3 bases, J lost 1 base, and 7 bases lay in between. This CDR3 is built from 13 residues. Germline CDR1 reads SNHLY; CDR2 reads FYNNEI. This CDR3 reads CASSDAGSYEQYF. CDR3 DNA: TGTGCCAGCAGTGATGCAGGGTCCTACGAGCAGTACTTC. The whole variable domain, filled in from reference TRBV2 and TRBJ2-7, reads EPEVTQTPSHQVTQMGQEVILRCVPISNHLYFYWYRQILGQKVEFLVSFYNNEISEKSEIFDDQFSVERPDGSNFTLKIRSTKLEDSAMYFCASSDAGSYEQYFGPGTRLTVT.

The V and J genes are TRBV4-2 and TRBJ2-1, with D hard to call. The V end lost 4 bases, the J end lost 2 bases, and 15 bases lay between the germline ends. CDR1 LGHNA and CDR2 YNFKEQ come from the germline V gene. There are 16 residues in the CDR3. The CDR3 DNA reads as TGTGCCAGCAGCCGAAATGCCGGAGCAGCCTACAATGAGCAGTTCTTC. As protein: CASSRNAGAAYNEQFF.

The genes are TRBV6-5 and TRBJ2-2; tentatively, D is TRBD1 (6 bases). The CDR3 consists of 14 residues. V was shortened by 2 bases and J by 7 bases, with 11 bases between the two germline ends. Germline loops: CDR1 MNHEY, CDR2 SVGAGI. The CDR3 protein is CASSYLTGFGELFF. In DNA form, the CDR3 reads TGTGCCAGCAGTTACCTTACAGGGTTCGGGGAGCTGTTTTTT.